This T cell receptor delta chain came from a study of γδ T cells in repeated Plasmodium falciparum infection. Study-wide background: The natural-infection arm compared Malian children under seasonal malaria with matched Australian children. Four controlled malaria infections with P. falciparum NF54 spanned about 640 days. Sampling occurred at baseline, pre-infection for selected infections, and 21 days post-infection.

Both TRG and TRD chains were sequenced from each sorted sample. TCRdb re-called the multiplex PCR reads through CATT. The table lists 85,000 to 100,000 delta-chain clones, over 0.9% of them singletons. Vgamma9/Vdelta2+ and Vdelta2-negative gammadelta T cells were flow-sorted from PBMC for bulk sequencing. Comment on this clone: The protein TCRdb gives is from a much larger clone and does not agree with this DNA's translation at residue 7, likely a read error; the protein shown here comes from the DNA.

This CDR3 region has 16 residues. V was shortened by 3 bases and J by 0 bases, with 14 bases between the two germline ends. In germline, CDR1 is TSWWSYY, CDR2 QGS. This sequence originates from a pool of human donors (malaria-infected and uninfected, not separated). The source material was gamma-delta T cells from blood. This sequence joins TRDV1 and TRDJ1, with D hard to call. Matching the DNA to germline supplied the J gene, which TCRdb does not give. The CDR3 here is CALGDPSTGYTDKLIF. CDR3 DNA sequence: TGTGCTCTTGGGGACCCATCAACCGGGTACACCGATAAACTCATCTTT.